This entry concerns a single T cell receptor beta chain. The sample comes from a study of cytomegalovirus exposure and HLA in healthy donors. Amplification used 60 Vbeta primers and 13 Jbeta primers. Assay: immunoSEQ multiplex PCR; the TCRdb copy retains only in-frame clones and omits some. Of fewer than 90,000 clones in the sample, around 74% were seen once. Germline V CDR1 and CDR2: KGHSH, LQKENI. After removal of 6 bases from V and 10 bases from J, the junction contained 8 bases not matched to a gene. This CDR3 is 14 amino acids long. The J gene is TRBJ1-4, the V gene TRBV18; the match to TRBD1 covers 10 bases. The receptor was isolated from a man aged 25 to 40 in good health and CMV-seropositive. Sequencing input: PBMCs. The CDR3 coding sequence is TGTGCCAGCTCCCCTCGGTGGACAGGGGGAAAACTGTTTTTT. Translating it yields CASSPRWTGGKLFF.